A selection of T cell receptor beta chains follows, all from one sample in a study of Ad26.COV2.S vaccination and SARS-CoV-2 variants. The protocol was immunoSEQ multiplex PCR, while the TCRdb copy is restricted to in-frame clones and leaves out a portion. Counted here are around 450,000 clones, roughly 89% occurring once; the ten biggest clones make up around 2.6%. The sequencing used peripheral blood, collected in a trial of Ad26.COV2.S vaccine versus placebo. Receptors were obtained from a person aged 18 to 59 who received the Ad26.COV2.S COVID-19 vaccine or a placebo. The CDR3 runs from the conserved cysteine through the conserved F or W. The D gene is left open where the match is weak. Only some rows state a clone size, as once, few, many or a class for expanded clones.

cdr3_aa: CASSPHSGLLLDSTEAFF
cdr3_nt: TGTGCCAGCAGCCCTCATTCAGGACTCTTACTTGATAGCACTGAAGCTTTCTTT
j_call: TRBJ1-1
v_call: TRBV3-1/TRBV3-2
d_call: -
clone_size: -

cdr3_aa: CASSIVPGRQTDNEQFF
cdr3_nt: TGTGCCAGTAGTATAGTCCCAGGTAGGCAAACCGACAATGAGCAGTTCTTC
j_call: TRBJ2-1
v_call: TRBV19
d_call: -
clone_size: -

cdr3_aa: CASSAGVGTGELFF
cdr3_nt: TGTGCCAGCAGTGCAGGGGTCGGCACCGGGGAGCTGTTTTTT
j_call: TRBJ2-2
v_call: TRBV6-4
d_call: -
clone_size: -

cdr3_aa: CASSHRRGGNPYGYTF
cdr3_nt: TGCGCCAGCAGCCACCGCCGGGGGGGTAACCCCTATGGCTACACCTTC
j_call: TRBJ1-2
v_call: TRBV4-1
d_call: -
clone_size: -

cdr3_aa: CASSLPLGTDTQYF
cdr3_nt: TGTGCCAGCAGCTTGCCACTGGGGACAGATACGCAGTATTTT
j_call: TRBJ2-3
v_call: TRBV5-4
d_call: -
clone_size: -

cdr3_aa: CASRSYPGELFF
cdr3_nt: TGTGCCAGCAGAAGTTACCCCGGGGAGCTGTTTTTT
j_call: TRBJ2-2
v_call: TRBV3-1/TRBV3-2
d_call: -
clone_size: -

cdr3_aa: CASSDGRLGETQYF
cdr3_nt: TGTGCCAGCAGCGACGGTCGATTGGGGGAGACCCAGTACTTC
j_call: TRBJ2-5
v_call: TRBV5-4
d_call: -
clone_size: -

cdr3_aa: CASRQGNYGYTF
cdr3_nt: TGCGCCAGCAGACAGGGTAACTATGGCTACACCTTC
j_call: TRBJ1-2
v_call: TRBV5-1
d_call: -
clone_size: few

cdr3_aa: CASSLVIDYNSPLHF
cdr3_nt: TGTGCCAGCAGCTTAGTTATAGACTATAATTCACCCCTCCACTTT
j_call: TRBJ1-6
v_call: TRBV7-6
d_call: -
clone_size: once

cdr3_aa: CASSLGSRDSSYEQYF
cdr3_nt: TGTGCCAGCAGCTTAGGTTCACGGGACAGTTCCTACGAGCAGTACTTC
j_call: TRBJ2-7
v_call: TRBV7-9
d_call: TRBD1
clone_size: -

cdr3_aa: CASSPGPGNTEAFF
cdr3_nt: TGCGCCAGCAGCCCCGGGCCAGGGAACACTGAAGCTTTCTTT
j_call: TRBJ1-1
v_call: TRBV5-1
d_call: -
clone_size: -

cdr3_aa: CASTGTTNEKLFF
cdr3_nt: TGTGCCAGCACCGGTACAACTAATGAAAAACTGTTTTTT
j_call: TRBJ1-4
v_call: TRBV6-5
d_call: -
clone_size: -

cdr3_aa: CASSSGLHNEQFF
cdr3_nt: TGTGCCAGCAGCTCGGGACTGCACAATGAGCAGTTCTTC
j_call: TRBJ2-1
v_call: TRBV7-3
d_call: -
clone_size: -